One T cell receptor beta chain is described in this entry. This entry is derived from a study of T cell responses to AZD1222 COVID-19 vaccine. The CDR3 has 15 residues. The V gene's germline CDR1 is MNHEY and CDR2 SVGEGT. The J segment lost 5 bases and the V segment lost 2 bases, leaving 6 bases of the junction unmatched. Measured with immunoSEQ multiplex PCR; TCRdb has only the in-frame clones, and not every one. Of roughly 110,000 clones listed, 90% are singletons. This TCR was recovered from an adult who received the AZD1222 COVID-19 vaccine. V and J are TRBV6-2 or TRBV6-3 and TRBJ2-3; 8 bases agree with TRBD2. This specimen was peripheral blood, taken 28 days after the second AZD1222 dose. The CDR3 bases are TGTGCCAGCAGTTACGAAGCGGGGGTGCAAGATACGCAGTATTTT. It codes for CASSYEAGVQDTQYF.